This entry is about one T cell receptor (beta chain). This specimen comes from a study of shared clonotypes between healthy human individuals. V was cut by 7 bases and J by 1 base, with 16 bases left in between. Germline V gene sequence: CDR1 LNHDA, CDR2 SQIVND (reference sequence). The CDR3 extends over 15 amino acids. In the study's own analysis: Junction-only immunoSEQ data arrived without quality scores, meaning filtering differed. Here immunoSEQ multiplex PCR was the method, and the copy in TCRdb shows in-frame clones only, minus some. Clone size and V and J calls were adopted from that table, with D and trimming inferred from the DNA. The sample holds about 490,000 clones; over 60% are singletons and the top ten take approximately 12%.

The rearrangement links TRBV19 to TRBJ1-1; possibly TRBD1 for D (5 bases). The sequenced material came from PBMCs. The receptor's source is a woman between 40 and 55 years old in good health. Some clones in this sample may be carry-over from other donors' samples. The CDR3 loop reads CASTGQPPRNTEAFF. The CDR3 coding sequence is TGTGCCAGTACAGGGCAGCCCCCAAGGAACACTGAAGCTTTCTTT.